This T cell receptor beta chain was found in a study of T cells in Graves' hyperthyroidism and ophthalmopathy (dated 2019 in TCRdb). About the full investigation: Peripheral blood was collected at initial diagnosis, before any treatment. To identify TCR V-J signatures that set the groups apart, the researchers used a discovery cohort of 100 patients, made up of some 41 with Graves' ophthalmopathy and 57 with stable Graves' hyperthyroidism. An independent validation cohort of fewer than 20 hyperthyroidism patients and about 15 patients who later progressed to ophthalmopathy tested prospective prediction of ophthalmopathy. The approximately 95 discovery patients were divided at random into training and test sets in a 7:3 ratio. The study also compared thyroid tissue and blood T-cell repertoires from a handful of Graves' hyperthyroidism patients. Following sampling, methimazole starting at 30 mg daily was given to hyperthyroidism patients, and high-dose intravenous methylprednisolone was given to ophthalmopathy patients. According to the paper, TCR Vbeta CDR3 sequencing was carried out on 135 peripheral blood samples, which came from around 43 ophthalmopathy, around 75 hyperthyroidism and approximately 17 progressor patients.

Amplification of TCR beta CDR3 regions was carried out from RNA transcripts. The TCR CDR3 was subjected to a first round of RT-PCR using the HTBI primer set and the Qiagen OneStep RT-PCR kit. Libraries were constructed in a second round of multiplex PCR, after which size selection and purification were performed. The libraries were sequenced on an Illumina HiSeq2000 using paired-end 100 bp reads. As for how the authors treated the data: Raw data were processed with SOAPnuke, discarding reads with adapters, uncalled bases, mean Phred below 15, or no exact constant-primer or identifier match. COPE v1.2.5 was used to merge the high-quality paired reads, and each unique nucleotide sequence was defined as a clonotype. Clonotypes were aligned to IMGT TRBV, TRBD and TRBJ reference segments using MiTCR v1.1. The analysis included only V-J combinations with a frequency above 0.0001, which together covered 99% to 99.2% of the repertoires. A TCS score was defined as the ratio between F50 (clonal expansion) and ExV (chaos), using BLOSUM62-based TCRdist between CDR3 peptides within each V-J. Welch's t-statistics and random forest reduced roughly 500 V-J features to 13, which were used in a naive Bayes classifier (R e1071). The Morisita-Horn index was used to measure how similar the thyroid and blood repertoires were. The public reads were reprocessed in TCRdb via fastp at Q25 and MiXCR, keeping in-frame beta chains. CDR3 protein sequences are deduplicated, and each keeps its most common genes and DNA. TCRdb, not the original authors, processed these V and J calls. The sample table shows more than 500,000 distinct CDR3 sequences, and roughly 15% are seen once. Jointly, the top ten make up 4.3% of the sample.

Ophthalmopathy patients had moderately to severely active disease, with a Clinical Activity Score of 3 or more, a NOSPECS grade of 4 or more, and a disease duration of less than 3 months. Any patient with an uncontrolled infection, another autoimmune disease, pregnancy or lactation was excluded. Clinical symptoms, serum thyroxine and TRAb, thyroid ultrasound, and orbital computed tomography formed the basis for the diagnoses. PBMCs were separated from over 9 ml of fresh peripheral blood using Ficoll-Paque density gradient centrifugation. Total RNA was extracted using Trizol reagent, and RNA quality was assessed on an Agilent 2100 Bioanalyzer. The junction shows trimming of 5 bases on V and 6 bases on J, plus 11 bases between the germline ends. Reading from cysteine to phenylalanine, the CDR3 counts 13 amino acids. The only DNA kept is the CDR3, 39 bases in frame from the first base. The germline V gene gives CDR1 as SGHTA and CDR2 as FQGNSA.

This clonotype appeared a few times. This receptor's antigen is unknown. There are no base qualities to consult, and no much larger clone falls within one base. Findings and caveats that apply to the study as a whole: No statistical method was used to fix the sample size in advance, and group allocation was not hidden from the investigators. In validation, the model predicted progression to ophthalmopathy a median of roughly 6.2 months before onset, with 65% to 71% sensitivity and roughly 73% specificity. Most expanded thyroid clonotypes (frequency above 0.001) were also detected in blood, a finding suggesting that blood repertoires may reflect thyroid immune responses. A 13 V-J signature model separated ophthalmopathy from stable hyperthyroidism, with approximately 87% sensitivity and 81% to 82% specificity in cross-validation and 80%/75% in testing.

The chain is encoded by TRBV7-2 joined to TRBJ2-1; TRBD2 might be the D gene, on 6 matching bases. Sample: blood. The TCR sequence derives from a woman aged 40 to 55 with Graves' ophthalmopathy. The DNA is TGTGCCAGCAGCAGACTAGTCGCCAATGAGCAGTTCTTC. It translates as CASSRLVANEQFF.